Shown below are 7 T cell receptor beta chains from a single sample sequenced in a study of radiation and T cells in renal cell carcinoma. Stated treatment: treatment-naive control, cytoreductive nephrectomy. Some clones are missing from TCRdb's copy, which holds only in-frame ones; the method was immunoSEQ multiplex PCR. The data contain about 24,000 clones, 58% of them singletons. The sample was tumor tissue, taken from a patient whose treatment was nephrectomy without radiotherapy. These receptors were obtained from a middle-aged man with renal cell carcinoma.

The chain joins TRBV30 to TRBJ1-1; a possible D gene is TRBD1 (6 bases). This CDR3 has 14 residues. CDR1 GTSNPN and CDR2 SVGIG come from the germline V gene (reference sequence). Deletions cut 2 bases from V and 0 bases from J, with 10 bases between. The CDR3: CAWSWGRMNTEAFF. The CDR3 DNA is TGTGCCTGGAGTTGGGGGCGGATGAACACTGAAGCTTTCTTT.

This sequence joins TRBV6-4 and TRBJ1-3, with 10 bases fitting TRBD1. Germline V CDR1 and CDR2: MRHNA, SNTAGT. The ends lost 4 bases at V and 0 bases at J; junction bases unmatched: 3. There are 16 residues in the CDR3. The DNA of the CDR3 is TGTGCCAGCAGTGTCGGGACAGGGGCCTCTGGAAACACCATATATTTT. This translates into CASSVGTGASGNTIYF.

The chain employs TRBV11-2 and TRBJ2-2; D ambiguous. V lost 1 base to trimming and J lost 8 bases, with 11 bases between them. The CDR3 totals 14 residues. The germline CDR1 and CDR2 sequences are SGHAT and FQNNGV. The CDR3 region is CASSLGQISGELFF. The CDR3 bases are TGTGCCAGCAGCTTAGGGCAGATATCGGGGGAGCTGTTTTTT.

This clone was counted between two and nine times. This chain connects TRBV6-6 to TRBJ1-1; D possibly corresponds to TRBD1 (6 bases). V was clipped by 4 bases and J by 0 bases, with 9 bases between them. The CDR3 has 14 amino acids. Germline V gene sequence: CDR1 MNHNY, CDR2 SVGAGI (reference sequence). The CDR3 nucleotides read TGTGCCAGCAGTTTCCAGGGGATGAACACTGAAGCTTTCTTT. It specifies CASSFQGMNTEAFF.

The CDR3 is CASSESSSEKLFF. The CDR3 region has the DNA TGCGCCAGCAGTGAGTCGTCAAGTGAAAAACTGTTTTTT. This chain connects TRBV10-2 to TRBJ1-4; the D is unclear. CDR3 length: 13 residues. The germline CDR1 and CDR2 sequences are WSHSY and SAAADI. Trimming took 0 bases from V and 7 from J, leaving 6 bases between them.

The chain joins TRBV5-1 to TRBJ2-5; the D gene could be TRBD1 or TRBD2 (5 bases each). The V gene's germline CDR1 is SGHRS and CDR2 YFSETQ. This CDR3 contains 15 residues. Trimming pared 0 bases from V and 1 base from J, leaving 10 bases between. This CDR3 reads CASSLVPGSQETQYF. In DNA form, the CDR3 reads TGCGCCAGCAGCTTGGTGCCAGGGAGCCAAGAGACCCAGTACTTC.

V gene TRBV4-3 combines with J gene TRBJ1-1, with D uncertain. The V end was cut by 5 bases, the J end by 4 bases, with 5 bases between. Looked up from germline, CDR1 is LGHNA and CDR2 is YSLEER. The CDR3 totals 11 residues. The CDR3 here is CASSKGTEAFF. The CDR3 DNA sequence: TGCGCCAGCAGCAAGGGCACTGAAGCTTTCTTT.